This T cell receptor (beta chain) was recorded in a study of cytotoxic CD8 clonotypes in ibrutinib-treated CLL. V lost 10 bases and J lost 6; bases outside the gene matches: 15. CDR3 length equals 14 residues. Germline CDR1 is MNHNS and CDR2 is SASEGT. The method was immunoSEQ multiplex PCR; TCRdb's version includes in-frame clones alone and lacks a portion of them. This table holds about 45,000 clones, 60% to 70% found once. The chain recombines TRBV6-1 with TRBJ2-7, with TRBD2 matching over 7 bases. This material consisted of PBMCs, taken after 24 months of ibrutinib treatment. The receptor was derived from a human donor with chronic lymphocytic leukemia. Here the CDR3 reads CATTTGGGVVEQYF. The CDR3 nucleotides read TGTGCCACCACAACGGGAGGCGGGGTCGTCGAGCAGTACTTC.